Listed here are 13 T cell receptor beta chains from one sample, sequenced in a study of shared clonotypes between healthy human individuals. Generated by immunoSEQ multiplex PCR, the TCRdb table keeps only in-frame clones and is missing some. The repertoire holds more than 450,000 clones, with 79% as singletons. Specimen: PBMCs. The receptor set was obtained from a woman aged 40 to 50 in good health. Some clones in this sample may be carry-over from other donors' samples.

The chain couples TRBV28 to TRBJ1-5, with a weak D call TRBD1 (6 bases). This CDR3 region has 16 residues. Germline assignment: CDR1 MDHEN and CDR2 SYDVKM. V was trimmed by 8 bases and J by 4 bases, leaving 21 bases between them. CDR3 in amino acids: CASARWGPSENQPQHF. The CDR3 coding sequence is TGTGCCAGCGCCCGGTGGGGGCCCTCCGAGAATCAGCCCCAGCATTTT.

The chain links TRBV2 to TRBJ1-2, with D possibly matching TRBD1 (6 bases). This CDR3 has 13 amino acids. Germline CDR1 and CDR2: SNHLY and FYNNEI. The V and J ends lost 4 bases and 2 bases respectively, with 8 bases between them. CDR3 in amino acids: CASSGDINYGYTF. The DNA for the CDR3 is TGTGCCAGCAGTGGGGACATAAACTATGGCTACACCTTC.

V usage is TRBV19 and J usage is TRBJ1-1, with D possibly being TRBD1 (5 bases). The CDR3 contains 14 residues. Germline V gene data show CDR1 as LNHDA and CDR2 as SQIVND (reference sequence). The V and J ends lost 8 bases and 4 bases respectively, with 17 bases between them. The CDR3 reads CASRQFQGITEAFF. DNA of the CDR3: TGTGCCAGTCGCCAGTTTCAGGGAATCACTGAAGCTTTCTTT.

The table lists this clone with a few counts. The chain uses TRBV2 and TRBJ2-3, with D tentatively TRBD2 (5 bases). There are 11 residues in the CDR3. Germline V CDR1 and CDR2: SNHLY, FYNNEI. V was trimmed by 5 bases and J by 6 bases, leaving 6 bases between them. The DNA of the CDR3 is TGTGCCAGCAGTTGGAGGGATACGCAGTATTTT. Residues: CASSWRDTQYF.

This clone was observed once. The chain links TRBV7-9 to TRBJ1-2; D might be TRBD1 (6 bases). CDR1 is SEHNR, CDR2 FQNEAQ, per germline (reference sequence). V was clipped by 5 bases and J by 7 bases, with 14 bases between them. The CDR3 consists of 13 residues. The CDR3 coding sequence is TGTGCCAGCAGCGCTAACAGGGATGGTGGCTACACCTTC. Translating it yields CASSANRDGGYTF. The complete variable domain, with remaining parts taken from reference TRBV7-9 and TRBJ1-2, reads DTGVSQNPRHKITKRGQNVTFRCDPISEHNRLYWYRQTLGQGPEFLTYFQNEAQLEKSRLLSDRFSAERPKGSFSTLEIQRTEQGDSAMYLCASSANRDGGYTFGSGTRLTVV.

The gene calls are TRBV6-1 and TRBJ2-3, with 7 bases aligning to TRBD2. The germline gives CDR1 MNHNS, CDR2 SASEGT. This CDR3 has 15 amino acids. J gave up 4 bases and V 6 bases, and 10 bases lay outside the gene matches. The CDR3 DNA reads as TGTGCCAGCAGCGGCCCGGGGGGTAGGGCAGATACGCAGTATTTT. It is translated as CASSGPGGRADTQYF.

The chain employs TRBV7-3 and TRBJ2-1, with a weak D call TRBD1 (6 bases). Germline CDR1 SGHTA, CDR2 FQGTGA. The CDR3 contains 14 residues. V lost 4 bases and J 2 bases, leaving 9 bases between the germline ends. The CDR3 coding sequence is TGTGCCAGCAGCTCAGGGGTGGCCTACAATGAGCAGTTCTTC. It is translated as CASSSGVAYNEQFF.

The CDR3 DNA reads as TGTGCCAGCGGGGCAAGGTCCTCTGGGGCCAACGTCCTGACTTTC. Protein product: CASGARSSGANVLTF. This chain joins TRBV27 and TRBJ2-6, with D perhaps matching TRBD1 (5 bases). The ends were cut back, 8 bases at V and 0 bases at J, with 11 bases in the middle. The CDR3 is 15 residues long. CDR1 and CDR2 (germline): MNHEY, SMNVEV (reference sequence).

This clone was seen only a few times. The CDR3 coding sequence is TGTGCCAGCAGCTCCATTCTTGGCGGGAGGGCCTCCAGCTCCTACAATGAGCAGTTCTTC. It is translated as CASSSILGGRASSSYNEQFF. The chain joins TRBV7-8 to TRBJ2-1, with 9 bases identical to TRBD2. V gave up 4 bases and J gave up 0 bases; unmatched junction bases: 16. CDR3 size: 20 residues. Germline V lookup: CDR1 SGHVS, CDR2 FQNEAQ.

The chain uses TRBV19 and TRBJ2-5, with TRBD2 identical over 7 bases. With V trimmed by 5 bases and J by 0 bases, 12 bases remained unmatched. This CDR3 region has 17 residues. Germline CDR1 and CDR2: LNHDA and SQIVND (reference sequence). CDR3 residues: CASSPRGEGSYQETQYF. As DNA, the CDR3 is TGTGCCAGTAGTCCTCGGGGGGAGGGATCGTACCAAGAGACCCAGTACTTC.

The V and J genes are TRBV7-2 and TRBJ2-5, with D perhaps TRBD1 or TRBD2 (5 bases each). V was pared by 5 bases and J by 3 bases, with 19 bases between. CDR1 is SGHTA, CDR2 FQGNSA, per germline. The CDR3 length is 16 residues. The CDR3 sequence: CASSTRRGAGEETQYF. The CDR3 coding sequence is TGTGCCAGCAGCACGCGAAGAGGGGCCGGGGAAGAGACCCAGTACTTC.

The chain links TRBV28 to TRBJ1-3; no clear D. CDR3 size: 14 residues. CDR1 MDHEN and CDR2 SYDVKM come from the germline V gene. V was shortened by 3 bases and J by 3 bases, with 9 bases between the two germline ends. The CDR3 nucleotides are TGTGCCAGCAGTTTTTTGCTCTTTGGAAACACCATATATTTT. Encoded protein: CASSFLLFGNTIYF.

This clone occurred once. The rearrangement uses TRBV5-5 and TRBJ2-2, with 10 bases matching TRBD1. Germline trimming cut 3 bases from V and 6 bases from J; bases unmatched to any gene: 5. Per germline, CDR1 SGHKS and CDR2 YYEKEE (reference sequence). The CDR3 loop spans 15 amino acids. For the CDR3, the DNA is TGTGCCAGCAGCTCGGGGGACAGGGGTCCCGGGGAGCTGTTTTTT. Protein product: CASSSGDRGPGELFF.